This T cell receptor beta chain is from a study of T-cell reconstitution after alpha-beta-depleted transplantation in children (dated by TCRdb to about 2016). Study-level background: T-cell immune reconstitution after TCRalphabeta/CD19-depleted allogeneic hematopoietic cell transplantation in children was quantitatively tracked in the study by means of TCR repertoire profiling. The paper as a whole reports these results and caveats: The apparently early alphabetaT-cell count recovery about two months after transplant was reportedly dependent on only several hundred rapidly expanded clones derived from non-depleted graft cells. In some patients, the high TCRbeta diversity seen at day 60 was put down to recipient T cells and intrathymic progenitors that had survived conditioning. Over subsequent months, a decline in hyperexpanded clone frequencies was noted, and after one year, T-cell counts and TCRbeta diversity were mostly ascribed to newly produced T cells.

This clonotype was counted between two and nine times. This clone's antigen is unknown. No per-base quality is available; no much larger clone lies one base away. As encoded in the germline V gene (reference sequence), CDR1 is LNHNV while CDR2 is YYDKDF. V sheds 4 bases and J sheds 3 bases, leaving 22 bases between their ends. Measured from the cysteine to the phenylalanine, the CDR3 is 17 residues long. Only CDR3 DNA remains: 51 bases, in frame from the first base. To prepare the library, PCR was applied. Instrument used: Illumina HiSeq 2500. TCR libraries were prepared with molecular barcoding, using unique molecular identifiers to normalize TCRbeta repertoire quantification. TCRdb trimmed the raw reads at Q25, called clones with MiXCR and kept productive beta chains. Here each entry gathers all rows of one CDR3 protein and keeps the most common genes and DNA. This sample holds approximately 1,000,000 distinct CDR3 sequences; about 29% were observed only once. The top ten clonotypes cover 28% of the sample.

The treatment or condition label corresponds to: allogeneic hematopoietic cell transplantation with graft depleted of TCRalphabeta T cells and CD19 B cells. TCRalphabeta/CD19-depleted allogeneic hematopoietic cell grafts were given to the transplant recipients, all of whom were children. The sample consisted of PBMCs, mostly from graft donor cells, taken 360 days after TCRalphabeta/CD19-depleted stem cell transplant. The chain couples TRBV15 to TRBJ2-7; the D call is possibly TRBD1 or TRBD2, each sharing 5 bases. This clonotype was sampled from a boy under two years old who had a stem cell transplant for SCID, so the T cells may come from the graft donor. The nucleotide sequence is TGTGCCACCAGCATAGACCGGGCTGGGACGGAATACTACGAGCAGTACTTC. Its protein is CATSIDRAGTEYYEQYF.